This is a list of T cell receptor beta chains from one sample in a study of CD4 T cells in relation to SARS-CoV-2 and coronaviruses. Their antigens are not known. Assay used: immunoSEQ multiplex PCR; TCRdb lists only in-frame clones, some missing. Among tens of thousands of clones listed, under 80% were seen once. The sample consisted of CD4+ T cells from PBMCs, cultured in vitro. The receptors derive from a human donor in good health. CDR3s include the opening cysteine and the closing phenylalanine or tryptophan. Fields, in order: clone size, V gene, D gene, J gene, CDR3 DNA, CDR3 protein. D genes are given only for firm matches. A row's size may be missing; if present it is once, few, many or a size class.

>.|TRBV27|.|TRBJ2-4
TGTGCCAGCAGTCGCCTGGGGGCAGGGGATAACATTCAGTACTTC
CASSRLGAGDNIQYF
>.|TRBV15|TRBD1|TRBJ2-3
TGTGCCACCAGAAGAGACAGGGGGCTTATCGGAGATACGCAGTATTTT
CATRRDRGLIGDTQYF
>once|TRBV6-6|TRBD2|TRBJ2-3
TGTGCCAGCAGTTACTCTAAAGGGAGGGGAGATACGCAGTATTTT
CASSYSKGRGDTQYF
>.|TRBV5-1|.|TRBJ2-1
TGCGCCAGCAGGAAAATAGCCACGACTTACAATGAGCAGTTCTTC
CASRKIATTYNEQFF
>.|TRBV6-5|TRBD1|TRBJ1-1
TGTGCCAGCACCAGAGGGGGCCGGGGCACTGAAGCTTTCTTT
CASTRGGRGTEAFF
>.|TRBV19|.|TRBJ2-3
TGTGCCAGTAAGGACGGCGGCGGCCTCGCTGCAGATACGCAGTATTTT
CASKDGGGLAADTQYF
>once|TRBV18|.|TRBJ1-5
TGTGCCAGCTCACCAGTTCCACCCTCAGGGCTCGGCCAGCCCCAGCATTTT
CASSPVPPSGLGQPQHF
>few|TRBV4-1|.|TRBJ1-2
TGCGCCAGCAGCCAAGATCTCGGGGGAAAGGGTGGCTACACCTTC
CASSQDLGGKGGYTF
>few|TRBV24-1|.|TRBJ1-1
TGTGCCACCAGTGGAGAATCTGAAGCTTTCTTT
CATSGESEAFF
>.|TRBV11-2|.|TRBJ2-1
TGTGCCAGCAGGGGGACGGGCGTGAATGAGCAGTTCTTC
CASRGTGVNEQFF
>.|TRBV7-3|.|TRBJ1-1
TGTGCCAGCAGCAAATCACCGGGGTACGAAGCTTTCTTT
CASSKSPGYEAFF